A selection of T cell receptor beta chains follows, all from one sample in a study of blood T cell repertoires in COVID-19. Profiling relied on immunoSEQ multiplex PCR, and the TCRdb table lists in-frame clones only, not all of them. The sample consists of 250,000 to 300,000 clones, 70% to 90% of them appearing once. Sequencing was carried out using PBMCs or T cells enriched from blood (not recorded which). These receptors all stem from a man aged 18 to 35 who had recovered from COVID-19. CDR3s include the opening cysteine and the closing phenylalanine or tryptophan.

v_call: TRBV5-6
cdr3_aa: CASSFRTGGLETQYF

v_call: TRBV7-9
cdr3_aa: CASSFDRETRRRDGYTF

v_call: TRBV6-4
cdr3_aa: CASMGQGAPEAFF

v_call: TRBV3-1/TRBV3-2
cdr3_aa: CASSQDSFGQGGRNTGELFF

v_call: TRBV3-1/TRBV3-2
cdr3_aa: CASSQVTAGNTIYF

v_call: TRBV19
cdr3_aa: CASGGQGTDTQYF

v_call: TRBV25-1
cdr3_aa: CASSDPIPSYEQYF

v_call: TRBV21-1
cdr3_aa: CASSKPMAEDNSPLHF

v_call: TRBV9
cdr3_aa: CASSAGQFGNTIYF

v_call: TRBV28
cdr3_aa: CASRNVGASSYEQYF

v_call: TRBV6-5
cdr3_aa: CASRDLDTQYF

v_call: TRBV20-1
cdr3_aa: CSASLTGRAEKLFF

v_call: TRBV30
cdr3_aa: CAWRRPMGGGTDTQYF

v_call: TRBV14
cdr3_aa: CASSLSGIEQFF

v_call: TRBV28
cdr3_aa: CATGRQGDGYTF